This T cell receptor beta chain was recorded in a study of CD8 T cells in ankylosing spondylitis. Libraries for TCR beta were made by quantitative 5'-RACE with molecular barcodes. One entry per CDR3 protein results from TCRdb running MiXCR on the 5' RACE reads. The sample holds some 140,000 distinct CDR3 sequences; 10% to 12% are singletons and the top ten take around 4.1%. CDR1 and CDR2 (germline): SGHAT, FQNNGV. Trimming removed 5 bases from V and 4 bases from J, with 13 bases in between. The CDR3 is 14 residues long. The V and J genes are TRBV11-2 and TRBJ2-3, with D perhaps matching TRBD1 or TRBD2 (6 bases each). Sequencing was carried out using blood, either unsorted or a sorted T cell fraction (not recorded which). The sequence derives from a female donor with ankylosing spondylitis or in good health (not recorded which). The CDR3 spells CASSPRGTSDTQYF. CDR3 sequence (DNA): TGTGCCAGCAGCCCCCGGGGGACATCAGATACGCAGTATTTT.